Listed here is a single T cell receptor beta chain. What it binds is unknown. The protocol was immunoSEQ multiplex PCR, while the TCRdb copy is restricted to in-frame clones and leaves out a portion. The data show some 170,000 clones, about 92% seen once. This specimen comes from a study of T cell responses to AZD1222 COVID-19 vaccine. Broader study findings: Close to half of all spike-specific TCRs reportedly target regions of the variants that are unmutated.

The CDR3 is made up of 15 amino acids. The V and J ends lost 10 bases and 6 bases, in that order; junction bases with no gene match: 17. CDR1 and CDR2 from the germline V gene are LNHDA and SQIVND (reference sequence). The sample in question was peripheral blood, obtained on day 0 of AZD1222 vaccination. The TCR sequence derives from an adult in good health. The chain couples TRBV19 to TRBJ2-7, with 8 bases identical to TRBD1. The CDR3 here is CATSRNRGVVIEQYF. DNA of the CDR3: TGTGCCACATCGCGAAACAGGGGGGTGGTGATCGAGCAGTACTTC. Using reference TRBV19 and TRBJ2-7 for the parts outside the CDR3, the full variable domain is DGGITQSPKYLFRKEGQNVTLSCEQNLNHDAMYWYRQDPGQGLRLIYYSQIVNDFQKGDIAEGYSVSREKKESFPLTVTSAQKNPTAFYLCATSRNRGVVIEQYFGPGTRLTVT.